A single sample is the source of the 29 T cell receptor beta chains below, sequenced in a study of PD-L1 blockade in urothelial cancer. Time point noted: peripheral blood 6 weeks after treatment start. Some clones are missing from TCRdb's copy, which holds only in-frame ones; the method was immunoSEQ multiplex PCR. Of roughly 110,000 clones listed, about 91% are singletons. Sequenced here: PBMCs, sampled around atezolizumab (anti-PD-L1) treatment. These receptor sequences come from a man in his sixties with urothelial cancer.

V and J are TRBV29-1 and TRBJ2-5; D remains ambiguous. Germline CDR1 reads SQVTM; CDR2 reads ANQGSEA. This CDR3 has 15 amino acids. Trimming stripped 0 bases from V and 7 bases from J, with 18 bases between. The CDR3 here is CSVEEWARSSGTQYF. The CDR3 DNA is TGCAGCGTTGAAGAATGGGCCCGATCGTCAGGGACCCAGTACTTC.

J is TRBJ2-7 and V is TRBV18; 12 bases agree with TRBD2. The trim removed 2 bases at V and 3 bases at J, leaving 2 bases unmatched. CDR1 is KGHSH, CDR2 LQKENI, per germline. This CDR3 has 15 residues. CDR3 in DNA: TGTGCCAGCTCACCAAGGACTAGCGGGGACTACGAGCAGTACTTC. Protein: CASSPRTSGDYEQYF.

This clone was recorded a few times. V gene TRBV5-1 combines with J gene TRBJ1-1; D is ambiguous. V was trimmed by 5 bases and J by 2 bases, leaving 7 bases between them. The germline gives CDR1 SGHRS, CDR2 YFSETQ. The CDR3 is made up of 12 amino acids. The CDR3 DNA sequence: TGCGCCAGCAGGGAGCCCAACACTGAAGCTTTCTTT. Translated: CASREPNTEAFF.

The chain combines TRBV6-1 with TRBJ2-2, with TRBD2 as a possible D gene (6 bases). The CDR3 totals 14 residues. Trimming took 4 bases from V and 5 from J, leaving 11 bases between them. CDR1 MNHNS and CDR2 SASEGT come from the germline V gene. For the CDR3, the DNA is TGTGCCAGCAGTGTGGAGGGCCCAACCGGGGAGCTGTTTTTT. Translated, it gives CASSVEGPTGELFF.

DNA of the CDR3: TGTGCCAGCTCACCTACACAAGAGACCCAGTACTTC. It is translated as CASSPTQETQYF. The chain uses TRBV18 and TRBJ2-5; D uncertain. V was trimmed by 3 bases and J by 2 bases, leaving 4 bases between them. Germline CDR1 and CDR2: KGHSH and LQKENI. The CDR3 consists of 12 residues.

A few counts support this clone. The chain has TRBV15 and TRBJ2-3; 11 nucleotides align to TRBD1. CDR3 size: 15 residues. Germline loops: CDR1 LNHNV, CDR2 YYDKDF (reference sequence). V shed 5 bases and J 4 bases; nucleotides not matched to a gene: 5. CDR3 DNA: TGTGCCACCAGCCGACGGACAGGGGGCGCAGATACGCAGTATTTT. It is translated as CATSRRTGGADTQYF.

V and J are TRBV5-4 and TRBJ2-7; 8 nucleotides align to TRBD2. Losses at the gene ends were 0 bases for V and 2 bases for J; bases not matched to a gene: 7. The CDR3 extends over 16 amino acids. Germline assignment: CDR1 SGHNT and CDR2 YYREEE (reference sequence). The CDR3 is CASSLGGAGETYEQYF. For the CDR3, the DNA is TGTGCCAGCAGCTTGGGAGGAGCGGGGGAAACCTACGAGCAGTACTTC.

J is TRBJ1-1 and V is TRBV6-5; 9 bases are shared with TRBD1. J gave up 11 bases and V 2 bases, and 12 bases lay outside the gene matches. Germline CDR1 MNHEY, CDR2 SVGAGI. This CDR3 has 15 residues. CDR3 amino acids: CASSYLLGQGIGAFF. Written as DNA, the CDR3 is TGTGCCAGCAGTTACCTCCTAGGACAGGGGATAGGGGCTTTCTTT.

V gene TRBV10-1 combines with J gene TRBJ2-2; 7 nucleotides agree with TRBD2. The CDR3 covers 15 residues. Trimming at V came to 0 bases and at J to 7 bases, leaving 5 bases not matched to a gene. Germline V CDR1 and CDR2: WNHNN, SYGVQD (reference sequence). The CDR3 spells CASSESGREVGELFF. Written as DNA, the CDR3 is TGCGCCAGCAGTGAGTCTGGACGGGAGGTCGGGGAGCTGTTTTTT.

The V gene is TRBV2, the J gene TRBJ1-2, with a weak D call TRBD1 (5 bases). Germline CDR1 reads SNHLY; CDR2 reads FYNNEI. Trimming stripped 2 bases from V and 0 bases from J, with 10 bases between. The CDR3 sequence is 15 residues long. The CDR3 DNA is TGTGCCAGCAGTGAACAGGGTAAAGCTAACTATGGCTACACCTTC. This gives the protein CASSEQGKANYGYTF.

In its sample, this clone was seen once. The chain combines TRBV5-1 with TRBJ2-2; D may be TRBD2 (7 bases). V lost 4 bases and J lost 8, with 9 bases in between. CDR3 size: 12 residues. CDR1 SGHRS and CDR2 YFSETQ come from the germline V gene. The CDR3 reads CASSRGAGELFF. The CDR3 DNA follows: TGCGCCAGCAGCCGGGGGGCGGGGGAGCTGTTTTTT.

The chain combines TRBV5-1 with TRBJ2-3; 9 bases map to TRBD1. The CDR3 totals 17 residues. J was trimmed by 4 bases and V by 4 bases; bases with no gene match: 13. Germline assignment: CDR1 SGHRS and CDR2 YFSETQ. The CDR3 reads CASSVTGPGQGADTQYF. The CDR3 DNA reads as TGCGCCAGCAGCGTCACGGGGCCGGGACAGGGAGCAGATACGCAGTATTTT.

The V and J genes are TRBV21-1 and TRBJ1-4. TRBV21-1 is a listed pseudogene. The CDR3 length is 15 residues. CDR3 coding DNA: TGTGCCAGCAGTCAAGCCCAGGGAGGGTGTGAAAAACTGTTTTTT. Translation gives CASSQAQGGCEKLFF.

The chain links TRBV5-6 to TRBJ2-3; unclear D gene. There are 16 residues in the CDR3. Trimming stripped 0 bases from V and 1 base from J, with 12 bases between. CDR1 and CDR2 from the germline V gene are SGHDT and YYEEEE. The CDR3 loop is CASSLESVSGTDTQYF. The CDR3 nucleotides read TGTGCCAGCAGCTTGGAATCCGTTTCGGGCACAGATACGCAGTATTTT.

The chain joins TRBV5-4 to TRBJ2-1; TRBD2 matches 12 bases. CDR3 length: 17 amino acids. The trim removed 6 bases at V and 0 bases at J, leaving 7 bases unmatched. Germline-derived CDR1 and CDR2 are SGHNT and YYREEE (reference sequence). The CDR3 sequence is CASTDGLAGSSYNEQFF. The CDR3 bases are TGTGCCAGCACCGACGGACTAGCGGGGAGCTCCTACAATGAGCAGTTCTTC.

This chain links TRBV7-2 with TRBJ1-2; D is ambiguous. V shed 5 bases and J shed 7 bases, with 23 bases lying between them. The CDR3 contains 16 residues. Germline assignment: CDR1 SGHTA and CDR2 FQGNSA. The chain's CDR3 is CASSPQSGSRRGGYTF. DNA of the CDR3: TGTGCCAGCAGCCCCCAATCGGGCAGCCGTCGGGGTGGCTACACCTTC.

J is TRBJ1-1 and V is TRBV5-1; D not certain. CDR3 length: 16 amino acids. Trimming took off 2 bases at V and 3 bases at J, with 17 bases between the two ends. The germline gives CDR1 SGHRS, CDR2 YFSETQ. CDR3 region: CASSLSGGRPDTEAFF. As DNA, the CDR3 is TGCGCCAGCAGCTTATCGGGTGGGAGACCCGACACTGAAGCTTTCTTT.

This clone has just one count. The CDR3 loop reads CASSARQTTYNEQFF. Written as DNA, the CDR3 is TGTGCCAGCAGCGCTAGACAGACGACCTACAATGAGCAGTTCTTC. The rearrangement uses TRBV11-2 and TRBJ2-1; tentative D call: TRBD1 (5 bases). Trimming shortened V by 5 bases and J by 2 bases, and 13 bases separated the two germline ends. Germline V gives CDR1 SGHAT, CDR2 FQNNGV. This CDR3 is built from 15 residues. The full variable domain, with the rest looked up from reference TRBV11-2 and TRBJ2-1, is EAGVAQSPRYKIIEKRQSVAFWCNPISGHATLYWYQQILGQGPKLLIQFQNNGVVDDSQLPKDRFSAERLKGVDSTLKIQPAKLEDSAVYLCASSARQTTYNEQFFGPGTRLTVL.

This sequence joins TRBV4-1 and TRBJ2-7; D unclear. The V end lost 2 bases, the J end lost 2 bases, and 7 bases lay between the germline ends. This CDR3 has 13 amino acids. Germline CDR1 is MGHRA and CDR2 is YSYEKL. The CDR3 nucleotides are TGCGCCAGCAGCCAACCCAAAACCTACGAGCAGTACTTC. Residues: CASSQPKTYEQYF.

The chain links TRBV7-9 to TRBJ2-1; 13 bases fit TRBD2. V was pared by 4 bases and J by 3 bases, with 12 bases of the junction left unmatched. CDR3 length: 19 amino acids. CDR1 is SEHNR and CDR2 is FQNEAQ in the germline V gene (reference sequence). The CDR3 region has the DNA TGTGCCAGCAGCTCCGGGACTAGCGGGGACCCTAGGGGCTACAATGAGCAGTTCTTC. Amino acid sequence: CASSSGTSGDPRGYNEQFF.

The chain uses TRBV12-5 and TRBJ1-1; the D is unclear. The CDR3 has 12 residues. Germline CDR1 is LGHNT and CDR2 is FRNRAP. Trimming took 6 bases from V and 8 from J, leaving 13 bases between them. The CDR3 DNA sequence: TGTGCTAGTGGGACGGGGATCGGGGAAGCTTTCTTT. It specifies CASGTGIGEAFF.

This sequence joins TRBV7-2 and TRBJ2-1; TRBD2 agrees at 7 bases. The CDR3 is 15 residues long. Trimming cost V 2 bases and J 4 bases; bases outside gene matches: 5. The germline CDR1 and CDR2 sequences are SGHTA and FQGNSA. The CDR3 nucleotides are TGTGCCAGCAGCTTAACTCGGGGGGATTACAATGAGCAGTTCTTC. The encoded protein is CASSLTRGDYNEQFF.

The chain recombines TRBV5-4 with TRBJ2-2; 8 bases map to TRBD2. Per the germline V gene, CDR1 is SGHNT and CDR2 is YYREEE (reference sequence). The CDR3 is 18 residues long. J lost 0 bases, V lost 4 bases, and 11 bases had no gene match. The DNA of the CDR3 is TGTGCCAGCAGCCCGGGAGGGAGCGGGATTACGAACACCGGGGAGCTGTTTTTT. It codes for CASSPGGSGITNTGELFF.

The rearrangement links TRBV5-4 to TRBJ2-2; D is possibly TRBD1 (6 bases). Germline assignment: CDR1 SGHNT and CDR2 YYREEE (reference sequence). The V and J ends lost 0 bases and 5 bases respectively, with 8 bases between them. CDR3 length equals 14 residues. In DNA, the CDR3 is TGTGCCAGCAGCTTGGCTCAGGGGACCGGGGAGCTGTTTTTT. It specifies CASSLAQGTGELFF.

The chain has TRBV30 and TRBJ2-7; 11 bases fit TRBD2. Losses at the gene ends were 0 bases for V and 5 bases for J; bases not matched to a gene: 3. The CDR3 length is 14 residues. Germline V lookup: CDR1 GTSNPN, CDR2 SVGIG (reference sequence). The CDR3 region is CAWSVGTSGDEQYF. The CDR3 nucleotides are TGTGCCTGGAGTGTAGGGACTAGCGGAGACGAGCAGTACTTC.

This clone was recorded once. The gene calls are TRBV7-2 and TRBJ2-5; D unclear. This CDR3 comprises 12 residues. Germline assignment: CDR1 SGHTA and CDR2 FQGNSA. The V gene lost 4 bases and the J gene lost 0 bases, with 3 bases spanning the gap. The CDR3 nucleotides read TGTGCCAGCAGCTCAAACCAAGAGACCCAGTACTTC. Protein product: CASSSNQETQYF.

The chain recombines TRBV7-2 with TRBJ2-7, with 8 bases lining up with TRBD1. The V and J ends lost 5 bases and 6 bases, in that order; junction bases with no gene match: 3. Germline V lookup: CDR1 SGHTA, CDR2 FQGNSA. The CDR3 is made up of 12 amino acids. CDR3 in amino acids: CASSQDRAEQYF. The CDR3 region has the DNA TGTGCCAGCAGCCAGGACAGGGCCGAGCAGTACTTC.

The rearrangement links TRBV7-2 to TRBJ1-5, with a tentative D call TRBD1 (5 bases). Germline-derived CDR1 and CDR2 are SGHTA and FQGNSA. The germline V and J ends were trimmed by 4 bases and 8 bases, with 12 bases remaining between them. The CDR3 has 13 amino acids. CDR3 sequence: CASSSRVREPQHF. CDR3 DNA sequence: TGTGCCAGCAGCTCCAGGGTCAGGGAGCCCCAGCATTTT.

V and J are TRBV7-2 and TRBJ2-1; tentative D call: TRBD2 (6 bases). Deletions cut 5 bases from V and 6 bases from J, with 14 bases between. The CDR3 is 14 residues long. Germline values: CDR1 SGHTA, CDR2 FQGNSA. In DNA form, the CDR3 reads TGTGCCAGCAGCGCCGGAGGGGCAAGCAATGAGCAGTTCTTC. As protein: CASSAGGASNEQFF.